The source of this TCR beta chain is a study of T cells after yellow fever vaccination. MiXCR, applied by TCRdb to the 5' RACE reads, yields one record per CDR3 protein. Of under 350,000 distinct CDR3 sequences listed, roughly 4.3% were seen once; the top ten hold around 25%. This clonotype has more than one count but fewer than ten. CDR1 SNHLY and CDR2 FYNNEI come from the germline V gene. This CDR3 contains 13 residues. V dropped 4 bases and J dropped 2 bases, with 9 bases sitting between them. The clonotype comes from a young man who received the YFV17D yellow fever vaccine. This chain connects TRBV2 to TRBJ2-7; D is unclear. The sample consisted of PBMCs, taken 5 days after the yellow fever booster vaccination. The CDR3 loop is CASSGNAAYEQYF. The CDR3 region has the DNA TGTGCCAGCAGTGGCAATGCCGCCTACGAGCAGTACTTC.